This TCR beta chain was recorded in a study of T cell responses to AZD1222 COVID-19 vaccine. Only in-frame clones appear in the TCRdb table, and some are missing; sequencing was by immunoSEQ multiplex PCR. The data show 92,000 or so clones, approximately 90% seen once. Germline V CDR1 and CDR2: SGHTA, FQGNSA. The CDR3 runs to 14 residues. With V trimmed by 4 bases and J by 5 bases, 6 bases remained unmatched. The origin of this receptor is an adult in good health. The material was peripheral blood, obtained on day 0 of AZD1222 vaccination. The genes are TRBV7-2 and TRBJ1-1; 8 nucleotides agree with TRBD1. CDR3 sequence reads: CASSSQGAGTEAFF. As DNA, the CDR3 is TGTGCCAGCAGCTCTCAGGGGGCTGGTACTGAAGCTTTCTTT.